This T cell receptor (beta chain) was recovered during a study of T cell clonality in common variable immunodeficiency. Findings and limits, study-wide: Reportedly, TCR beta sequences from common variable immunodeficiency showed fewer deletions and N-nucleotide insertions.

Profiled with immunoSEQ multiplex PCR; TCRdb holds only in-frame clones, not every one. The sample includes roughly 79,000 clones, none of them occurring once. V shed 6 bases and J 4 bases; nucleotides not matched to a gene: 9. The CDR3 runs to 15 residues. The V gene's germline CDR1 is LNHDA and CDR2 SQIVND (reference sequence). This clone was recorded at least ten times. As yet, its antigen is unknown. Read sequence stops 3 residues before the CDR3 end, and the germline J gene provides the missing end. The chain uses TRBV19 and TRBJ2-7; 10 bases agree with TRBD2. The sequenced material came from peripheral blood mononuclear cells. The TCR comes from a person between 18 and 75 years old in good health. The CDR3 loop reads CASRLLAGNSYEQYF. The sequenced part of the CDR3 DNA is TGTGCCAGTAGGCTACTAGCGGGAAATTCGTACGAG.